This entry is about one T cell receptor beta chain. Its antigen is not known. The CDR3 runs 16 residues. The V and J ends lost 6 bases and 2 bases, in that order; junction bases with no gene match: 12. Germline V CDR1 and CDR2: DFQATT, SNEGSKA (reference sequence). The Oncomine TCR Beta short-read assay generated sequence data from the DNA of cultured CD4+ T cells. TCRdb itself ran the PCR reads through MiXCR, one entry per CDR3 protein. Of approximately 20,000 distinct CDR3 sequences listed, 30% to 40% are singletons. Treatment meaning: approximately 10-day PBMC culture with coronavirus spike peptide pools or control peptides (ViraFEST assay). The sample is drawn from a study of vaccination and CD4 T cells after COVID-19.

The source of this sequence is a human donor with COVID-19. The V call is TRBV20-1, the J call TRBJ2-2; 7 nucleotides agree with TRBD1. The sequencing sample was made of cultured CD4+ T cells from blood. CDR3 bases: TGCAGTGCCAAAACCTCCGGGACAGCAAACACCGGGGAGCTGTTTTTT. Its translation: CSAKTSGTANTGELFF.